The 15 T cell receptor beta chains listed next were all sequenced from one sample in a study of identical twins. TCRdb reanalysed the 5' RACE reads using MiXCR and keeps one entry per CDR3 protein. The sample records 350,000 to 450,000 distinct CDR3 sequences, around 20% being singletons. Sequenced input: naive T cells sorted from blood. The source of these receptors is a man between 45 and 60 years old in good health.

This chain joins TRBV12-3 or TRBV12-4 and TRBJ1-2; D remains unclear. With 3 bases removed from V and 1 base from J, the gap between germline ends came to 9 bases. This CDR3 has 14 amino acids. The CDR3 here is CASSFVGNNYGYTF. CDR3 DNA: TGTGCCAGCAGTTTCGTGGGGAATAACTATGGCTACACCTTC.

At least ten counts were recorded for this clonotype. The chain has TRBV11-2 and TRBJ2-6; TRBD2 agrees at 14 bases. With 5 bases clipped from V and 2 bases from J, the junction kept 11 bases outside the gene matches. Germline V gene sequence: CDR1 SGHAT, CDR2 FQNNGV. This CDR3 spans 20 amino acids. This CDR3 is CASSPTGLAGVLTGANVLTF. The CDR3 coding sequence is TGTGCCAGCAGCCCTACGGGACTAGCGGGAGTTCTAACTGGGGCCAACGTCCTGACTTTC. Complete variable domain (other parts from reference TRBV11-2 and TRBJ2-6): EAGVAQSPRYKIIEKRQSVAFWCNPISGHATLYWYQQILGQGPKLLIQFQNNGVVDDSQLPKDRFSAERLKGVDSTLKIQPAKLEDSAVYLCASSPTGLAGVLTGANVLTFGAGSRLTVL.

This clonotype occurred many times. The chain couples TRBV7-2 to TRBJ2-7; D ambiguous. The germline gives CDR1 SGHTA, CDR2 FQGNSA. V lost 2 bases and J lost 0, with 5 bases in between. The CDR3 is 13 residues long. CDR3 bases: TGTGCCAGCAGCTTATTTGGCTCCTACGAGCAGTACTTC. Translation: CASSLFGSYEQYF.

The V gene is TRBV20-1, the J gene TRBJ2-1, with D possibly matching TRBD2 (6 bases). CDR1 and CDR2 (germline): DFQATT, SNEGSKA (reference sequence). The V gene lost 4 bases and the J gene lost 7 bases, with 26 bases spanning the gap. The CDR3 spans 17 residues. The DNA of the CDR3 is TGCAGTGCTATAGCGCGTTGGCGGGAAGGAATAGCGAATGAGCAGTTCTTC. Its translation is CSAIARWREGIANEQFF.

The J gene is TRBJ1-5, the V gene TRBV5-1; 9 bases fit TRBD1. V lost 0 bases and J lost 5; bases outside the gene matches: 3. CDR3 size: 15 residues. Germline V gene sequence: CDR1 SGHRS, CDR2 YFSETQ. CDR3 in DNA: TGCGCCAGCAGCTTGGATACAGGGGGCGATCAGCCCCAGCATTTT. This sequence encodes CASSLDTGGDQPQHF.

This clonotype came up many times. The rearrangement links TRBV6-6 to TRBJ1-5; D is uncertain. The germline V and J ends were trimmed by 2 bases and 2 bases, with 1 base remaining between them. This CDR3 region has 12 residues. The germline V gene has CDR1 MNHNY and CDR2 SVGAGI (reference sequence). CDR3 DNA sequence: TGTGCCAGCAGTTACGGCAATCAGCCCCAGCATTTT. Its translation is CASSYGNQPQHF.

The chain is built from TRBV20-1 and TRBJ2-3, with D possibly being TRBD1 or TRBD2 (5 bases each). The CDR3 loop spans 14 amino acids. V was pared by 2 bases and J by 1 base, with 10 bases between. Germline V lookup: CDR1 DFQATT, CDR2 SNEGSKA (reference sequence). The CDR3 protein is CSARSGTGTDTQYF. For the CDR3, the DNA is TGCAGTGCTAGATCTGGGACGGGCACAGATACGCAGTATTTT.

The rearrangement links TRBV27 to TRBJ2-3, with TRBD1 matching 9 bases. The CDR3 contains 14 residues. The V gene end was trimmed by 8 bases and the J gene end by 3 bases; junction bases not matched to a gene: 6. Germline lookup yields CDR1 MNHEY and CDR2 SMNVEV (reference sequence). The chain's CDR3 is CASGRDRDTDTQYF. The CDR3 DNA follows: TGTGCCAGCGGCCGGGACAGGGATACAGATACGCAGTATTTT.

This clonotype was found many times. J is TRBJ2-2 and V is TRBV15; D is unclear. Per germline, CDR1 LNHNV and CDR2 YYDKDF (reference sequence). Trimming removed 5 bases from V and 5 bases from J, with 3 bases in between. CDR3 size: 11 residues. CDR3 DNA: TGTGCCACCAGCCTTACCGGGGAGCTGTTTTTT. Protein sequence: CATSLTGELFF.

The DNA of the CDR3 is TGTGCCAGCAGCTTAGAAGTGGTGTTCTCTGGGGCCAACGTCCTGACTTTC. Translated, it gives CASSLEVVFSGANVLTF. The genes are TRBV11-2 and TRBJ2-6, with unresolved D. CDR3 length: 17 amino acids. Trimming removed 0 bases at V and 0 bases at J, with 9 bases between. The germline CDR1 and CDR2 sequences are SGHAT and FQNNGV.

This clonotype showed up just a few times. The chain employs TRBV28 and TRBJ2-1; 10 nucleotides agree with TRBD2. CDR3 length equals 19 residues. Trimming at V came to 5 bases and at J to 3 bases, leaving 16 bases not matched to a gene. Germline V gene sequence: CDR1 MDHEN, CDR2 SYDVKM. This CDR3 is CASSTGTGPTSGNYNEQFF. In DNA form, the CDR3 reads TGTGCCAGCAGTACCGGGACAGGCCCTACTAGCGGGAACTACAATGAGCAGTTCTTC.

The rearrangement uses TRBV10-3 and TRBJ2-6; no clear D gene. The V and J ends lost 6 bases and 0 bases respectively, with 3 bases between them. The length of the CDR3 is 13 residues. Germline V gene sequence: CDR1 ENHRY, CDR2 SYGVKD. The DNA of the CDR3 is TGTGCCATCAGAACCTCTGGGGCCAACGTCCTGACTTTC. It encodes CAIRTSGANVLTF.

The V call is TRBV7-2, the J call TRBJ1-2; no firm D call. This CDR3 contains 15 residues. Germline V gene data show CDR1 as SGHTA and CDR2 as FQGNSA. The ends were cut back, 0 bases at V and 0 bases at J, with 8 bases in the middle. The CDR3 nucleotides are TGTGCCAGCAGCTTAGCGCTCGGTACTAACTATGGCTACACCTTC. Its protein product is CASSLALGTNYGYTF.

This clonotype was detected many times. The rearrangement joins TRBV20-1 to TRBJ1-6, with D possibly being TRBD1 (5 bases). CDR1 and CDR2 from the germline V gene are DFQATT and SNEGSKA (reference sequence). The CDR3 spans 16 residues. With 1 base removed from V and 8 bases from J, the gap between germline ends came to 18 bases. In DNA, the CDR3 is TGCAGTGCTAGAGTAAAGCGACAGCCTGGGGATTCACCCCTCCACTTT. Translating gives CSARVKRQPGDSPLHF.

As regards this clonotype: The junction departs from germline at one end; a sequencing error may be responsible. CDR3 bases: TGCAGTGTTGGCCCTGGACTAGGTAGTGATACGCAGTATTTT. Translated: CSVGPGLGSDTQYF. The chain has TRBV29-1 and TRBJ2-3, with 7 positions matching TRBD2. Per the germline V gene, CDR1 is SQVTM and CDR2 is ANQGSEA. This CDR3 contains 14 residues.